This T cell receptor (beta chain) was documented in a study of blood T cell repertoires in COVID-19. In the study overall: Whether acute or convalescent, the COVID-19 samples came from the United States, Italy and Spain. PBMCs, B-cell-depleted T cells, or T cells provided the cDNA or gDNA that made up the material.

In the authors' workflow: Estimation of nucleated cell counts was performed using reference gene primer amplification. Profiled with immunoSEQ multiplex PCR; TCRdb holds only in-frame clones, not every one. V, J and clone size are those of that table, while D and trimming were read from the DNA. In the table there are about 200,000 clones, roughly 87% of which are singletons. The CDR3 is 13 residues long. Trimming stripped 6 bases from V and 4 bases from J, with 12 bases between. This clonotype was obtained from a woman aged 55-70 years with COVID-19, enrolled during active disease. The rearrangement links TRBV12-3 or TRBV12-4 to TRBJ1-1; possibly TRBD1 for D (6 bases). Sample: peripheral blood. The CDR3 nucleotides are TGTGCCAGCAGCAAACAGGGAGTCACTGAAGCTTTCTTT. It yields the protein CASSKQGVTEAFF.